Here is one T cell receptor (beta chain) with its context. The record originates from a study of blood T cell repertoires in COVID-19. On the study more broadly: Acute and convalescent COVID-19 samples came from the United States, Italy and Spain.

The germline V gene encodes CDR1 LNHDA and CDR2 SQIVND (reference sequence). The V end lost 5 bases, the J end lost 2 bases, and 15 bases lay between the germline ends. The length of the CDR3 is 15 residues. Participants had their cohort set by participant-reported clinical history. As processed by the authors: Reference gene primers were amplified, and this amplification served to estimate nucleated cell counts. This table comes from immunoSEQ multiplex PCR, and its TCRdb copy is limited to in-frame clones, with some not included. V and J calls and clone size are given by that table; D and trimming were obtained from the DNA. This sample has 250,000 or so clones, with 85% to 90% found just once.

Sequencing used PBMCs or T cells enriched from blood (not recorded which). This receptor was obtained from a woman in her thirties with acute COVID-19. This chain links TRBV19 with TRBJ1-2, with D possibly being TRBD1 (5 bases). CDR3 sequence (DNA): TGTGCCAGTAGTGACGGTGGGGGAGGAAACTATGGCTACACCTTC. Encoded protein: CASSDGGGGNYGYTF.